The clone carrying this T cell receptor (beta chain) has a handful of counts. The antigen remains unidentified. TCRdb processed the 5' RACE reads anew with MiXCR; each CDR3 protein has one entry. The data hold hundreds of thousands of distinct CDR3 sequences, with just over 7% observed a single time. This sample is part of a study of identical twins. Findings and caveats of the study: Invariant MAIT and iNKT cells may have partly biased zero-insertion analyses.

The same data also contributed to another study, on yellow fever vaccine responses in identical twins.

This receptor was identified in a woman in her late teens or twenties in good health. The material sequenced was PBMCs.

DNA for the CDR3: TGCGCCAGCAGCTTGGCCCCCGGGTACTACGAGCAGTACGTC. Its protein is CASSLAPGYYEQYV. V gene TRBV5-1 combines with J gene TRBJ2-7; D gene ambiguous. The V and J ends lost 0 bases and 3 bases respectively, with 10 bases between them. The CDR3 contains 14 residues. Per germline, CDR1 SGHRS and CDR2 YFSETQ.